The 17 T cell receptor beta chains below were found in one sample sequenced in a study of cytomegalovirus exposure and HLA in healthy donors. The primer mix had 60 Vbeta and 13 Jbeta primers. TCRdb's table, derived via immunoSEQ multiplex PCR, lists solely in-frame clones and lacks some. Seen here are about 190,000 clones, 80% to 90% observed once, and the top ten hold 1.3%. Sequenced material: PBMCs. The receptors come from a man aged 30 to 45 in good health and CMV-seronegative.

This chain uses TRBV19 with TRBJ2-3, with D tentatively TRBD1 (8 bases). Trimming stripped 3 bases from V and 7 bases from J, with 17 bases between. This CDR3 is 15 amino acids long. CDR1 and CDR2 (germline): LNHDA, SQIVND (reference sequence). The CDR3 region is CASSIGQGGGYTQYF. The CDR3 DNA reads TGTGCCAGTAGTATCGGACAGGGAGGGGGATATACGCAGTATTTT.

The rearrangement uses TRBV4-1 and TRBJ2-3, with D possibly being TRBD2 (6 bases). Germline V CDR1 and CDR2: MGHRA, YSYEKL. This CDR3 has 12 amino acids. Trimming cost V 1 base and J 9 bases, with 8 bases left between them. Written as DNA, the CDR3 is TGCGCCAGCAGCCAAGGGGCGGGGACGCAGTATTTT. The encoded protein is CASSQGAGTQYF.

This chain uses TRBV5-6 with TRBJ2-1; TRBD2 agrees at 7 bases. CDR1 is SGHDT, CDR2 YYEEEE, per germline. Trimming cost V 4 bases and J 2 bases; bases outside gene matches: 6. The CDR3 loop spans 15 amino acids. CDR3 in DNA: TGTGCCAGCAGCCGGGAGGTTACGGCCTACAATGAGCAGTTCTTC. It encodes CASSREVTAYNEQFF. The whole variable domain, filled in from reference TRBV5-6 and TRBJ2-1, reads DAGVTQSPTHLIKTRGQQVTLRCSPKSGHDTVSWYQQALGQGPQFIFQYYEEEERQRGNFPDRFSGHQFPNYSSELNVNALLLGDSALYLCASSREVTAYNEQFFGPGTRLTVL.

Here the CDR3 DNA reads TGTGCCAGCTCACCGTTTACAGGGGTCGGTAATAATTCACCCCTCCACTTT. It codes for CASSPFTGVGNNSPLHF. The chain recombines TRBV18 with TRBJ1-6; 7 bases agree with TRBD1. J was trimmed by 5 bases and V by 3 bases; bases with no gene match: 10. This CDR3 comprises 17 residues. Germline CDR1 is KGHSH and CDR2 is LQKENI.

This clone was detected only once. The chain couples TRBV11-2 to TRBJ2-1, with D hard to call. This CDR3 comprises 13 residues. The V end lost 1 base, the J end lost 8 bases, and 9 bases lay between the germline ends. From germline, CDR1 is SGHAT and CDR2 FQNNGV. CDR3 in DNA: TGTGCCAGCAGCTTAGCTTTCGGTCATGAGCAGTTCTTC. It translates to CASSLAFGHEQFF.

The CDR3 coding sequence is TGCGCCAGCAGCTTAGGGACAAGGTCTCCCCAGCATTTT. It yields the protein CASSLGTRSPQHF. The V and J genes are TRBV5-1 and TRBJ1-5; tentative D call: TRBD1 (6 bases). CDR3 size: 13 residues. CDR1 is SGHRS, CDR2 YFSETQ, per germline. V was clipped by 2 bases and J by 10 bases, with 13 bases between them.

V is TRBV2 and J is TRBJ1-3; 12 bases are a match to TRBD1. V trimming: 9 bases; J trimming: 4 bases; junction bases outside the gene matches: 4. The CDR3 contains 14 residues. Per the germline V gene, CDR1 is SNHLY and CDR2 is FYNNEI. This chain's CDR3 is CARGTGGSGNTIYF. The CDR3 DNA reads TGTGCCAGAGGGACAGGGGGCTCCGGAAACACCATATATTTT.

The J gene is TRBJ1-4, the V gene TRBV6-1, with D hard to call. The V gene lost 6 bases and the J gene lost 5 bases, with 16 bases spanning the gap. The CDR3 sequence is 15 residues long. Germline loops: CDR1 MNHNS, CDR2 SASEGT. CDR3 nucleotides: TGTGCCAGCAGCCCCCAGGAGGGAGGCAATGAAAAACTGTTTTTT. Translating it yields CASSPQEGGNEKLFF.

For the CDR3, the DNA is TGTGCCAGCAGCCAAGATGCGGGGCTGTGGGGCTACACCTTC. Amino acids: CASSQDAGLWGYTF. V usage is TRBV14 and J usage is TRBJ1-2, with D possibly TRBD1 on 5 matching bases. The germline V gene encodes CDR1 SGHDN and CDR2 FVKESK. V was clipped by 0 bases and J by 8 bases, with 13 bases between them. The length of the CDR3 is 14 residues. Drawing the rest from reference TRBV14 and TRBJ1-2, the complete variable domain is EAGVTQFPSHSVIEKGQTVTLRCDPISGHDNLYWYRRVMGKEIKFLLHFVKESKQDESGMPNNRFLAERTGGTYSTLKVQPAELEDSGVYFCASSQDAGLWGYTFGSGTRLTVV.

The chain combines TRBV5-1 with TRBJ2-3; possibly TRBD2 for D (5 bases). This CDR3 has 15 amino acids. Per the germline V gene, CDR1 is SGHRS and CDR2 is YFSETQ. Trimming left V 4 bases short and J 4 bases short, with 16 bases between. CDR3 sequence: CASSLSQTSPDTQYF. The CDR3 DNA reads TGCGCCAGCAGCCTTTCTCAAACTAGTCCAGATACGCAGTATTTT.

The chain employs TRBV7-2 and TRBJ2-3; 7 nucleotides line up with TRBD2. Germline loops: CDR1 SGHTA, CDR2 FQGNSA. The CDR3 extends over 15 amino acids. The trim removed 3 bases at V and 5 bases at J, leaving 8 bases unmatched. CDR3 sequence reads: CASSFLGGLEDTQYF. CDR3 DNA: TGTGCCAGCAGCTTCCTGGGGGGGTTGGAAGATACGCAGTATTTT.

There are a few counts of this clone. The CDR3 loop is CASSPESGMGANVLTF. The CDR3 nucleotides read TGCGCCAGCAGCCCCGAGTCAGGGATGGGGGCCAACGTCCTGACTTTC. The genes are TRBV4-3 and TRBJ2-6, with D possibly matching TRBD1 (5 bases). V shed 4 bases and J shed 4 bases, with 14 bases lying between them. Per the germline V gene, CDR1 is LGHNA and CDR2 is YSLEER. The CDR3 runs to 16 residues.

V is TRBV18 and J is TRBJ1-4; 9 positions agree with TRBD1. Germline CDR1 and CDR2: KGHSH and LQKENI. This CDR3 has 19 residues. V trimming: 3 bases; J trimming: 0 bases; junction bases outside the gene matches: 11. Here the CDR3 DNA reads TGTGCCAGCTCACCTCCGGGACAGGGAGTGGACGCAACTAATGAAAAACTGTTTTTT. Its translation: CASSPPGQGVDATNEKLFF.

The V gene is TRBV6-5, the J gene TRBJ1-5; 7 positions agree with TRBD1. The junction had 2 bases not matched to a gene; V was cut back by 6 bases and J by 0 bases. The CDR3 sequence is 14 residues long. Germline V lookup: CDR1 MNHEY, CDR2 SVGAGI. Here the CDR3 DNA reads TGTGCCAGCAGAAGACAGGGTAGCAATCAGCCCCAGCATTTT. Translation: CASRRQGSNQPQHF.

This rearrangement joins TRBV15 to TRBJ1-5; tentative D call: TRBD1 (5 bases). With 4 bases removed from V and 3 bases from J, the gap between germline ends came to 7 bases. Germline V gene data show CDR1 as LNHNV and CDR2 as YYDKDF (reference sequence). The CDR3 runs 13 residues. The DNA of the CDR3 is TGTGCCACCAGCAAGGACACCAATCAGCCCCAGCATTTT. The encoded protein is CATSKDTNQPQHF. The variable domain in full, with the rest retrieved from reference TRBV15 and TRBJ1-5, is DAMVIQNPRYQVTQFGKPVTLSCSQTLNHNVMYWYQQKSSQAPKLLFHYYDKDFNNEADTPDNFQSRRPNTSFCFLDIRSPGLGDTAMYLCATSKDTNQPQHFGDGTRLSIL.

The sample holds a few counts of this clone. The chain carries TRBV5-8 and TRBJ1-2, with 9 positions matching TRBD1. CDR1 and CDR2 from the germline V gene are SGHTS and YDEGEE. The trim removed 5 bases at V and 8 bases at J, leaving 4 bases unmatched. The CDR3 has 12 residues. In DNA, the CDR3 is TGTGCCAGCAGGGGGACAGGGCGCGGCTACACCTTC. Amino acid sequence: CASRGTGRGYTF.

This clone is a singleton in its sample. This rearrangement joins TRBV19 to TRBJ1-5; TRBD1 is a possible D gene (5 bases). V was cut by 5 bases and J by 7 bases, with 12 bases left in between. CDR1 is LNHDA and CDR2 is SQIVND in the germline V gene (reference sequence). CDR3 length: 13 residues. The CDR3 nucleotides read TGTGCCAGTAGTCAGGGTTGGGAACAGCCCCAGCATTTT. Translating it yields CASSQGWEQPQHF.